This record covers a single T cell receptor beta chain. A read error may produce the germline difference seen at one junction end. The sample belongs to a study of tumor and adjacent non-tumor tissue in lung cancer. This sample's RNA came from whole unsorted tissue. Between August and November 2014, newly diagnosed, chemotherapy-naive lung cancer patients underwent thoracic surgery in China. Three rounds of nested PCR, following a modified ARM-PCR protocol, produced the TCRbeta library. Each CDR3 protein gets one entry after TCRdb re-called the multiplex PCR reads with MiXCR. Counted here are under 95,000 distinct CDR3 sequences, 61% occurring once; the ten biggest clones make up around 15%. This CDR3 is 14 amino acids long.

The receptor's source is a man between 65 and 79 years old with non-small cell lung cancer. Sequencing was performed on lung tumor tissue. This chain uses TRBV12-3 or TRBV12-4 with TRBJ2-2; the D is unclear. This chain's CDR3 is CVSSQSASHGELFF. The CDR3 DNA sequence: TGTGTCAGCAGTCAGTCGGCGTCGCACGGGGAGCTGTTTTTT.